The clone carrying this T cell receptor (beta chain) was counted ten times or more. The sample originates from a study of early T cells in non-severe SARS-CoV-2 infection. TCRdb reprocessed the 5' RACE reads with MiXCR, giving one entry per CDR3 protein. This sample carries roughly 80,000 distinct CDR3 sequences, around 11% of them seen once, and the ten largest clones take about 11%. Germline assignment: CDR1 SGHTA and CDR2 FQGTGA. The CDR3 runs to 13 residues. Between the trimmed V and J ends, which lost 6 bases and 5 bases, there was a span of 11 bases. The chain recombines TRBV7-3 with TRBJ2-1; perhaps TRBD2 as D (5 bases). The sequence was obtained from an adult who was a healthcare worker with PCR-confirmed SARS-CoV-2 infection or an uninfected control (not recorded which). Sequencing used whole blood, obtained at baseline. DNA for the CDR3: TGTGCCAGCAGTCCGCGGGTGAACAATGAGCAGTTCTTC. Protein sequence: CASSPRVNNEQFF.